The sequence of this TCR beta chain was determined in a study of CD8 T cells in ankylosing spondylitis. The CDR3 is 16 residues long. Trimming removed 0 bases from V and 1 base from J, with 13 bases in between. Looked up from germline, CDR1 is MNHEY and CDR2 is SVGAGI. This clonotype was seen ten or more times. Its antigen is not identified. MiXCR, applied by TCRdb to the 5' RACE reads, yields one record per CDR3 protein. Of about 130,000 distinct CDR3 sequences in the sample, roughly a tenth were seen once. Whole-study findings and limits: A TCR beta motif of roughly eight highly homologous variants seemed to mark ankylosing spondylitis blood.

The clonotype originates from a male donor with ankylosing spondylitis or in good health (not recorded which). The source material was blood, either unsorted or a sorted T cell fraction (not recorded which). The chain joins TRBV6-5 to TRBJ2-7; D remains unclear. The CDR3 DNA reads TGTGCCAGCAGTTACTCCGAGGTGTACGTGTCCTACGAGCAGTACTTC. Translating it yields CASSYSEVYVSYEQYF.